The TCR beta chain described here comes from a study of patients and donors after allogeneic stem cell transplantation. Each CDR3 protein is one row after TCRdb ran MiXCR on the RT-PCR reads. The sample records 150,000 to 200,000 distinct CDR3 sequences, approximately 30% being singletons. This clonotype showed up many times. Sequencing used blood, either unsorted or a sorted T cell fraction (not recorded which). The clonotype originates from a human donor who was either an allogeneic HSCT recipient or a stem cell or donor lymphocyte infusion donor (not recorded which). It is not recorded whose cells these are; they may come from a transplant donor.

This chain's CDR3 is CASSVEGQSRQPQHF. As DNA, the CDR3 is TGTGCCAGCAGCGTAGAGGGTCAGAGCCGGCAGCCCCAGCATTTT. The rearrangement links TRBV9 to TRBJ1-5; unclear D gene. Germline CDR1 SGDLS, CDR2 YYNGEE. The CDR3 totals 15 residues. Trimming removed 0 bases from V and 7 bases from J, with 14 bases in between.